The T cell receptor beta chain under discussion was sequenced for a study of type 1 regulatory T cells. In the study overall: T-allo10 is an in vitro-generated, Tr1-enriched CD4 T cell product specific for alloantigen. Whole-study results and caveats: Compared with non-type 1 regulatory T cells, type 1 regulatory T cells showed a more restricted TCR repertoire.

Note on this clonotype: The antigen is undetermined.

Losses at the gene ends were 1 base for V and 5 bases for J; bases not matched to a gene: 9. Germline V gene sequence: CDR1 LGHNA, CDR2 YNFKEQ. The CDR3 has 16 residues. TCRdb re-analysed the reads in MiXCR, keeping a single row per CDR3 protein. The repertoire holds 60,000 to 75,000 distinct CDR3 sequences, with less than 25% as singletons. Sequencing input: cultured type 1 regulatory T (Tr1) cells, either the whole culture or a sorted fraction (not recorded which). The J gene is TRBJ2-5, the V gene TRBV4-2; 8 positions agree with TRBD2. The TCR comes from a human donor in good health. Here the CDR3 reads CASSQGSAGVDETQYF. The DNA of the CDR3 is TGTGCCAGCAGCCAAGGATCAGCGGGAGTCGACGAGACCCAGTACTTC.